These 22 T cell receptor beta chains originate from one sample sequenced in a study of response to subunit inactivated influenza vaccine (dated by TCRdb to between 2018 and 2020). The method was RT-PCR. TCRdb names Illumina HiSeq 2500 as the instrument used. The public reads were reprocessed in TCRdb via fastp at Q25 and MiXCR, keeping in-frame beta chains. Duplicate CDR3 protein sequences are folded into a single record with the most common DNA and genes. This sample has hundreds of thousands of distinct CDR3 sequences in its table, and around 14% of those were observed once. 11% of the sample belongs to the ten largest clones. This specimen consisted of PBMCs from blood, obtained less than 13 days after vaccination. These receptors all come from a man aged 45-65 years who received an inactivated influenza vaccine. Donor details come from another sample of the same person, matched by shared clones.

The chain combines TRBV6-5 with TRBJ2-3; TRBD2 aligns across 7 bases. Germline V gene lookup returns CDR1 MNHEY and CDR2 SVGAGI. V was clipped by 0 bases and J by 8 bases; unmatched bases: 2. This CDR3 comprises 13 residues. In DNA form, the CDR3 reads TGTGCCAGCAGTTACTCGGGGGGGGGTACGCAGTATTTT. This gives the protein CASSYSGGGTQYF.

This clonotype occurred many times. The V gene is TRBV29-1, the J gene TRBJ2-7; a weak D match, TRBD1 (5 bases). Trimming cost V 5 bases and J 2 bases, with 19 bases left between them. The CDR3 is 15 amino acids. Germline CDR1 SQVTM, CDR2 ANQGSEA. The CDR3 reads CSVPFGRQGAYEQYF. CDR3 sequence (DNA): TGCAGCGTTCCTTTTGGTCGGCAGGGCGCCTACGAGCAGTACTTC.

The chain combines TRBV3-1 with TRBJ1-1; no firm D call. CDR3 length equals 16 residues. The V end was cut by 4 bases, the J end by 1 base, with 16 bases between. Germline values: CDR1 LGHDT, CDR2 YNNKEL (reference sequence). The CDR3, as DNA: TGTGCCAGCAGCCCACGAGGTTTGGTATGGAACACTGAAGCTTTCTTT. Its protein product is CASSPRGLVWNTEAFF.

This clonotype has only a few counts. The chain has TRBV7-3 and TRBJ2-5; weak D call: TRBD2 (6 bases). From germline, CDR1 is SGHTA and CDR2 FQGTGA. This CDR3 has 13 residues. Trimming shortened V by 7 bases and J by 4 bases, and 13 bases separated the two germline ends. The CDR3: CASNPLAIETQYF. For the CDR3, the DNA is TGTGCCAGCAACCCCCTAGCGATAGAGACCCAGTACTTC.

This chain uses TRBV9 with TRBJ2-2; unclear D gene. The CDR3 loop spans 13 amino acids. Germline loops: CDR1 SGDLS, CDR2 YYNGEE. V was cut by 1 base and J by 4 bases, with 5 bases left in between. The CDR3 DNA follows: TGTGCCAGCAGCGTACGGGTCACCGGGGAGCTGTTTTTT. Protein sequence: CASSVRVTGELFF.

J is TRBJ2-1 and V is TRBV5-1; D is unclear. Trimming cost V 4 bases and J 2 bases, with 10 bases left between them. CDR1 and CDR2 (germline): SGHRS, YFSETQ. The CDR3 has 14 residues. The CDR3 nucleotides read TGCGCCAGCAGCAAGGACCCTACCTACAATGAGCAGTTCTTC. Its protein product is CASSKDPTYNEQFF.

This clonotype was seen only once. The chain is built from TRBV7-6 and TRBJ2-7, with D possibly being TRBD2 (7 bases). V was shortened by 1 base and J by 4 bases, with 17 bases between the two germline ends. CDR3 length: 16 residues. Germline V CDR1 and CDR2: SGHVS, FNYEAQ. The CDR3 coding sequence is TGTGCCAGCAGCTTAGATCATGGGGGGGCCGGATACGAGCAGTACTTC. This encodes CASSLDHGGAGYEQYF.

The V call is TRBV14, the J call TRBJ2-7, with a possible D match to TRBD1 (5 bases). CDR1 and CDR2 from the germline V gene are SGHDN and FVKESK. The V and J ends lost 0 bases and 6 bases respectively, with 15 bases between them. This CDR3 region has 15 residues. The CDR3 coding sequence is TGTGCCAGCAGCCAAGAGCGGACACGCACATCCGAGCAGTACTTC. It is translated as CASSQERTRTSEQYF.

The CDR3 DNA reads TGTGCCAGCAACGCACCGGGACATACTGAAGCTTTCTTT. It codes for CASNAPGHTEAFF. The chain has TRBV27 and TRBJ1-1, with D perhaps matching TRBD1 (6 bases). V was cut by 7 bases and J by 5 bases, with 14 bases left in between. The CDR3 length is 13 residues. Germline-derived CDR1 and CDR2 are MNHEY and SMNVEV (reference sequence).

This clonotype has only a few counts. This chain uses TRBV20-1 with TRBJ1-2; D may be TRBD1 (6 bases). Per the germline V gene, CDR1 is DFQATT and CDR2 is SNEGSKA (reference sequence). This CDR3 is 14 amino acids long. Trimming cost V 6 bases and J 3 bases, with 17 bases left between them. CDR3 loop: CSATNLDRYYGYTF. CDR3 bases: TGCAGTGCAACGAATTTGGACAGATACTATGGCTACACCTTC.

This clonotype was seen only a few times. The chain carries TRBV7-2 and TRBJ2-3, with no clear D. V was shortened by 0 bases and J by 3 bases, with 7 bases between the two germline ends. Per the germline V gene, CDR1 is SGHTA and CDR2 is FQGNSA. The CDR3 has 14 residues. The CDR3: CASSLALTTDTQYF. CDR3 nucleotides: TGTGCCAGCAGCTTAGCGCTGACTACAGATACGCAGTATTTT.

This clonotype has only one observation. The CDR3, as DNA: TGCGCCAGCAGCTTGGCGAACAGGGGGCGCAATGAGCAGTTCTTC. It encodes CASSLANRGRNEQFF. V gene TRBV5-1 combines with J gene TRBJ2-1; TRBD1 aligns across 9 bases. CDR1 and CDR2 from the germline V gene are SGHRS and YFSETQ. The J segment lost 6 bases and the V segment lost 0 bases, leaving 4 bases of the junction unmatched. The CDR3 is 15 residues long.

This chain joins TRBV6-5 and TRBJ2-4, with D maybe TRBD1 (5 bases). Trimming left V 0 bases short and J 3 bases short, with 15 bases between. Germline CDR1 is MNHEY and CDR2 is SVGAGI. The CDR3 is 17 residues long. This CDR3 is CASSYSWQGRSKNIQYF. CDR3 bases: TGTGCCAGCAGTTACTCTTGGCAGGGTCGGAGCAAAAACATTCAGTACTTC.

The chain has TRBV28 and TRBJ2-5; maybe TRBD1 (6 bases). V was pared by 5 bases and J by 4 bases, with 17 bases between. Germline lookup yields CDR1 MDHEN and CDR2 SYDVKM. There are 15 residues in the CDR3. The CDR3 is CASSARGGGRETQYF. CDR3 bases: TGTGCCAGCAGTGCCAGGGGTGGGGGCAGAGAGACCCAGTACTTC.

The chain combines TRBV12-3 or TRBV12-4 with TRBJ2-3; TRBD2 aligns across 12 bases. The CDR3 runs to 16 residues. V dropped 2 bases and J dropped 3; count of bases not matched to a gene: 3. DNA of the CDR3: TGTGCCAGCAGTTTACGGCTAGCGGGGGGGACAGATACGCAGTATTTT. This sequence encodes CASSLRLAGGTDTQYF.

This clonotype has ten or more counts. This chain uses TRBV27 with TRBJ2-5; TRBD2 aligns across 9 bases. The germline V gene has CDR1 MNHEY and CDR2 SMNVEV (reference sequence). This CDR3 has 16 residues. With V trimmed by 1 base and J by 5 bases, 8 bases remained unmatched. CDR3 in amino acids: CASSLFGGGAYETQYF. CDR3 nucleotides: TGTGCCAGCAGTTTATTCGGCGGGGGGGCCTATGAGACCCAGTACTTC.

The chain couples TRBV7-6 to TRBJ1-5; D unresolved. Trimming took off 3 bases at V and 0 bases at J, with 12 bases between the two ends. The CDR3 length is 16 residues. Germline V CDR1 and CDR2: SGHVS, FNYEAQ. The CDR3 sequence: CASSLRPRDSNQPQHF. The CDR3, as DNA: TGTGCCAGCAGCTTGCGCCCTCGAGATAGCAATCAGCCCCAGCATTTT.

This clonotype was detected a few times. The chain employs TRBV12-3 or TRBV12-4 and TRBJ1-2; D gene uncertain. V shed 7 bases and J shed 3 bases, with 9 bases lying between them. There are 12 residues in the CDR3. The CDR3 DNA follows: TGTGCCAGCAATGGTGGAGACTATGGCTACACCTTC. It encodes CASNGGDYGYTF.

This clonotype was seen a few times. The CDR3 loop is CASSYSGPATGELFF. As DNA, the CDR3 is TGTGCCAGCAGTTACTCGGGGCCGGCCACCGGGGAGCTGTTTTTT. The genes are TRBV6-5 and TRBJ2-2; a weak D match, TRBD1 (5 bases). This CDR3 spans 15 amino acids. Trimming took off 0 bases at V and 4 bases at J, with 9 bases between the two ends. Looked up from germline, CDR1 is MNHEY and CDR2 is SVGAGI.

The chain recombines TRBV6-1 with TRBJ1-6, with 7 bases aligning to TRBD1. Germline V gene lookup returns CDR1 MNHNS and CDR2 SASEGT. The CDR3 length is 13 residues. V trimming: 6 bases; J trimming: 9 bases; junction bases outside the gene matches: 5. The CDR3 is CASSDRASSPLHF. Written as DNA, the CDR3 is TGTGCCAGCAGCGACAGGGCTAGTTCACCCCTCCACTTT.

A few counts support this clonotype. The genes are TRBV5-5 and TRBJ2-3, with 7 bases that match TRBD1. Germline trimming cut 2 bases from V and 1 base from J; bases unmatched to any gene: 7. CDR1 SGHKS and CDR2 YYEKEE come from the germline V gene (reference sequence). The CDR3 spans 16 residues. DNA for the CDR3: TGTGCCAGCAGCTTAAGAGGGGGCGGAGGCACAGATACGCAGTATTTT. It translates to CASSLRGGGGTDTQYF.

This clonotype was found many times. This chain uses TRBV3-1 with TRBJ1-2; D perhaps matches TRBD1 (6 bases). CDR1 and CDR2 from the germline V gene are LGHDT and YNNKEL (reference sequence). CDR3 length: 15 amino acids. V was cut by 0 bases and J by 4 bases, with 12 bases left in between. The CDR3: CASSQDTAGVYGYTF. CDR3 sequence (DNA): TGTGCCAGCAGCCAAGATACCGCAGGGGTCTATGGCTACACCTTC.